The 9 T cell receptor beta chains in this list originate from one sample, sequenced in a study of T cell repertoires in cytomegalovirus infection. Using its own MiXCR run on the reads, TCRdb lists one record per CDR3 protein. The profile covers some 300,000 distinct CDR3 sequences, with about 9.2% appearing a single time and 2.5% taken by the ten largest. Sequenced: PBMCs. All receptors come from a human donor in good health (CMV status not recorded). Some clones in this sample may be carry-over from other donors' samples.

This clonotype was counted ten times or more. The chain recombines TRBV28 with TRBJ1-5; 7 bases align to TRBD1. This CDR3 region has 14 residues. V trimming: 4 bases; J trimming: 6 bases; junction bases outside the gene matches: 6. The germline CDR1 and CDR2 sequences are MDHEN and SYDVKM. The CDR3 here is CASSSYRGGQPQHF. The CDR3, as DNA: TGTGCCAGCAGTTCATACAGGGGAGGTCAGCCCCAGCATTTT.

This clonotype was seen a few times. The chain employs TRBV29-1 and TRBJ2-7, with D unresolved. The germline CDR1 and CDR2 sequences are SQVTM and ANQGSEA. The ends were cut back, 6 bases at V and 6 bases at J, with 27 bases in the middle. The length of the CDR3 is 16 residues. CDR3 in amino acids: CSVVDIHSQILGEQYF. The CDR3 nucleotides read TGCAGCGTGGTAGACATTCATTCCCAAATCCTGGGCGAGCAGTACTTC.

Concerning this clonotype itself: Being one base from a much bigger clone, this may be a read error. The chain is built from TRBV29-1 and TRBJ2-2, with TRBD1 identical over 8 bases. The germline V gene encodes CDR1 SQVTM and CDR2 ANQGSEA. The CDR3 has 14 residues. Trimming cost V 6 bases and J 1 base; bases outside gene matches: 4. CDR3 protein: CSVSGQVNTGELFF. The DNA for the CDR3 is TGCAGCGTGTCGGGACAGGTGAACACCGGGGAGCTGTTTTTT.

Many counts were recorded for this clonotype. V and J are TRBV7-9 and TRBJ1-3, with TRBD1 matching 7 bases. Unmatched junction bases numbered 17, after V lost 5 bases and J lost 4 bases. From germline, CDR1 is SEHNR and CDR2 FQNEAQ (reference sequence). This CDR3 has 18 residues. The CDR3, as DNA: TGTGCCAGCAGCAAACTGACAGGGACGAACGGCATAGGAAACACCATATATTTT. As protein: CASSKLTGTNGIGNTIYF. The variable domain in full, with the rest retrieved from reference TRBV7-9 and TRBJ1-3, is DTGVSQNPRHKITKRGQNVTFRCDPISEHNRLYWYRQTLGQGPEFLTYFQNEAQLEKSRLLSDRFSAERPKGSFSTLEIQRTEQGDSAMYLCASSKLTGTNGIGNTIYFGEGSWLTVV.

This clonotype was observed many times. This rearrangement joins TRBV2 to TRBJ1-1, with a possible D match to TRBD1 (5 bases). The CDR3 length is 12 residues. The germline CDR1 and CDR2 sequences are SNHLY and FYNNEI. Trimming left V 5 bases short and J 4 bases short, with 8 bases between. The CDR3 region is CASSHRLTEAFF. The CDR3 DNA reads TGTGCCAGCAGTCACAGGCTCACTGAAGCTTTCTTT.

This clonotype was picked up many times. The rearrangement links TRBV12-3 or TRBV12-4 to TRBJ2-3; 14 bases agree with TRBD2. V lost 6 bases, J lost 4 bases, and 3 bases stayed unmatched. CDR3 size: 15 residues. Here the CDR3 reads CASSLGLAGADTQYF. The CDR3 region has the DNA TGTGCCAGCAGCCTGGGACTAGCGGGGGCAGATACGCAGTATTTT.

The CDR3 nucleotides read TGTGCCAGCAGCCACTCGGACAGGGGAGGATACGAGCAGTACTTC. This translates into CASSHSDRGGYEQYF. This rearrangement joins TRBV3-1 to TRBJ2-7, with 9 bases fitting TRBD1. Germline loops: CDR1 LGHDT, CDR2 YNNKEL (reference sequence). The junction had 7 bases not matched to a gene; V was cut back by 3 bases and J by 4 bases. The CDR3 length is 15 residues.

The rearrangement uses TRBV15 and TRBJ1-2; a possible D gene is TRBD1 (6 bases). Trimming took 1 base from V and 8 from J, leaving 11 bases between them. This CDR3 region has 13 residues. Germline V gene lookup returns CDR1 LNHNV and CDR2 YYDKDF (reference sequence). The DNA for the CDR3 is TGTGCCACCAGCAGAGGGGGGCGGGGCGGCTACACCTTC. Its protein is CATSRGGRGGYTF.

In this sample, this clonotype turned up a few times. The V and J genes are TRBV29-1 and TRBJ1-1, with D perhaps matching TRBD1 (6 bases). V was pared by 7 bases and J by 5 bases, with 17 bases between. The CDR3 is 13 amino acids. Germline CDR1 is SQVTM and CDR2 is ANQGSEA. The chain's CDR3 is CSGTTGRGTEAFF. Here the CDR3 DNA reads TGCAGCGGTACTACAGGGCGGGGTACTGAAGCTTTCTTT.